This passage covers 10 T cell receptor beta chains from one sample sequenced in a study of blood T cell repertoires in COVID-19. Profiling relied on immunoSEQ multiplex PCR, and the TCRdb table lists in-frame clones only, not all of them. The sample shows approximately 250,000 clones, approximately 87% of them seen only once. Material: peripheral blood. These receptor sequences come from a human donor in a cohort sampled during active COVID-19.

The J gene is TRBJ2-1, the V gene TRBV19, with D possibly being TRBD1 (6 bases). This CDR3 spans 13 amino acids. The V gene lost 4 bases and the J gene lost 9 bases, with 13 bases spanning the gap. Germline V CDR1 and CDR2: LNHDA, SQIVND (reference sequence). The CDR3 here is CASSTQGLLEQFF. DNA for the CDR3: TGTGCCAGTAGTACACAGGGTTTACTTGAGCAGTTCTTC.

The J gene is TRBJ2-5, the V gene TRBV5-5; the match to TRBD2 covers 10 bases. V dropped 1 base and J dropped 5; count of bases not matched to a gene: 11. Germline V gene sequence: CDR1 SGHKS, CDR2 YYEKEE (reference sequence). This CDR3 region has 17 residues. The DNA of the CDR3 is TGTGCCAGCAGCTTGCTACCTCCGGGACTAGCGTCGGAGACCCAGTACTTC. It yields the protein CASSLLPPGLASETQYF.

This chain joins TRBV4-1 and TRBJ2-1; TRBD1 might be the D (6 bases). The V and J ends lost 0 bases and 0 bases respectively, with 12 bases between them. The CDR3 runs 17 residues. Germline CDR1 reads MGHRA; CDR2 reads YSYEKL. The CDR3 DNA follows: TGCGCCAGCAGCCAAGATATAACAGGGAGCTCCTACAATGAGCAGTTCTTC. Translation gives CASSQDITGSSYNEQFF.

The chain couples TRBV28 to TRBJ2-2; a possible D gene is TRBD1 (8 bases). Trimming removed 10 bases at V and 4 bases at J, with 16 bases between. The CDR3 spans 14 residues. CDR1 MDHEN and CDR2 SYDVKM come from the germline V gene. The DNA for the CDR3 is TGTGCCACCGGGGGGACAGGCTTCACCGGGGAGCTGTTTTTT. This gives the protein CATGGTGFTGELFF.

J is TRBJ2-1 and V is TRBV6-5, with TRBD2 identical over 10 bases. Germline V lookup: CDR1 MNHEY, CDR2 SVGAGI. The CDR3 runs 12 residues. After removal of 2 bases from V and 15 bases from J, the junction contained 4 bases not matched to a gene. CDR3 sequence (DNA): TGTGCCAGCAGTTACCAGGGACTAGCGTTGTTCTTC. The encoded protein is CASSYQGLALFF.

This chain joins TRBV6-5 and TRBJ1-4; unclear D gene. Germline V gene lookup returns CDR1 MNHEY and CDR2 SVGAGI. V was pared by 6 bases and J by 8 bases, with 16 bases between. The CDR3 totals 14 residues. This CDR3 reads CASSSGRVNEKLFF. CDR3 sequence (DNA): TGTGCCAGCAGCTCCGGGAGGGTAAACGAAAAACTGTTTTTT.

The chain combines TRBV10-2 with TRBJ2-3, with a possible D match to TRBD2 (6 bases). Germline V lookup: CDR1 WSHSY, CDR2 SAAADI. The V end was cut by 6 bases, the J end by 2 bases, with 12 bases between. This CDR3 region has 14 residues. Written as DNA, the CDR3 is TGCGCCAGCAGAATGATAGCGGCCACAGATACGCAGTATTTT. Its translation: CASRMIAATDTQYF.

The V and J genes are TRBV19 and TRBJ2-2; D is perhaps TRBD2 (5 bases). The V end was cut by 5 bases, the J end by 4 bases, with 11 bases between. From germline, CDR1 is LNHDA and CDR2 SQIVND (reference sequence). The CDR3 is 14 residues long. In DNA, the CDR3 is TGTGCCAGTAGTTATCCGGGAAGCACCGGGGAGCTGTTTTTT. This encodes CASSYPGSTGELFF.

The chain links TRBV18 to TRBJ2-2, with D maybe TRBD2 (6 bases). Germline V lookup: CDR1 KGHSH, CDR2 LQKENI. Trimming removed 5 bases at V and 0 bases at J, with 13 bases between. CDR3 size: 16 residues. The CDR3 reads CASSRLGAPNTGELFF. CDR3 coding DNA: TGTGCCAGCTCAAGACTAGGAGCCCCGAACACCGGGGAGCTGTTTTTT.

In its sample, this clone was seen once. CDR3 DNA: TGTGCCAGCAGTGAACTAGCGGGTCGCTCCTACGAGCAGTACTTC. This encodes CASSELAGRSYEQYF. The rearrangement uses TRBV6-1 and TRBJ2-7; TRBD2 aligns across 8 bases. The V gene end was trimmed by 2 bases and the J gene end by 0 bases; junction bases not matched to a gene: 3. The CDR3 is made up of 15 amino acids. Germline assignment: CDR1 MNHNS and CDR2 SASEGT.